This T cell receptor beta chain was sequenced in a study of graft-versus-host responses after intestinal transplantation. Germline V gives CDR1 SNHLY, CDR2 FYNNEI. The CDR3 extends over 15 amino acids. J gave up 0 bases and V 2 bases, and 1 base lay outside the gene matches. A remark on this clone: Antigen unknown.

Clones were read by immunoSEQ multiplex PCR, and TCRdb kept only the in-frame ones, dropping some. The sample gives tens of thousands of clones, around 90% of which show up once; roughly 5.5% is in the top ten. Sequences were derived from unstimulated CD8+ T cells sorted from spleen or lymph node cells, sampled before intestinal transplant. This rearrangement joins TRBV2 to TRBJ2-1; TRBD1 aligns across 7 bases. This receptor was taken from a human donor who received an intestinal transplant. The CDR3 DNA reads TGTGCCAGCAGTGAACCAGGGGGCTCCTACAATGAGCAGTTCTTC. Its translation is CASSEPGGSYNEQFF.